This note documents a single T cell receptor beta chain sequence. Losses at the gene ends were 6 bases for V and 0 bases for J; bases not matched to a gene: 10. The germline V gene encodes CDR1 MGHRA and CDR2 YSYEKL. The CDR3 consists of 18 residues. In the source study's methods: Quantification of nucleated cells was approximated via reference gene primer amplification. Method: immunoSEQ multiplex PCR; TCRdb's copy keeps in-frame clones and lacks some. V and J calls and clone size are those listed in that table; D and trimming were worked out from the DNA. This sample has tens of thousands of clones, with around 88% found just once. The data originate from a study of blood T cell repertoires in COVID-19. Study-level information: Some COVID-19 samples were acute and others convalescent; all came from the United States, Italy and Spain. PBMCs, B-cell-depleted T cells, or T cells provided the cDNA or gDNA that made up the material.

This sequence originates from a woman in her 70s with active COVID-19. The chain is built from TRBV4-1 and TRBJ2-7; 14 bases fit TRBD2. The sample taken for sequencing was peripheral blood. The CDR3, as DNA: TGCGCCAGCAGTCAGAGGGGGACTAGCGGGGGAAGCTCCTACGAGCAGTACTTC. Translated: CASSQRGTSGGSSYEQYF.